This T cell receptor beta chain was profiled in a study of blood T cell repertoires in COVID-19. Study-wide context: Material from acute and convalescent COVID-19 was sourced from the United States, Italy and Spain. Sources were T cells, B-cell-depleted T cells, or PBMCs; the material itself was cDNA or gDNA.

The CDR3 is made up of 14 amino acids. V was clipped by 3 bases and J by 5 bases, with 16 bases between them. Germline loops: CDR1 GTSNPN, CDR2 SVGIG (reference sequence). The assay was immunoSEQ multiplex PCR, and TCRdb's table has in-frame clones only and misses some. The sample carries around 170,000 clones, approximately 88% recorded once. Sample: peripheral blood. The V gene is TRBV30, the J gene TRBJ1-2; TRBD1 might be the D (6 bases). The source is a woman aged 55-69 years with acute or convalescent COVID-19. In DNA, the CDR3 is TGTGCCTGGAGGACACAGGGATCTATGTATGGCTACACCTTC. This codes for CAWRTQGSMYGYTF. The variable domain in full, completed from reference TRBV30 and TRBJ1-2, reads SQTIHQWPATLVQPVGSPLSLECTVEGTSNPNLYWYRQAAGRGLQLLFYSVGIGQISSEVPQNLSASRPQDRQFILSSKKLLLSDSGFYLCAWRTQGSMYGYTFGSGTRLTVV.